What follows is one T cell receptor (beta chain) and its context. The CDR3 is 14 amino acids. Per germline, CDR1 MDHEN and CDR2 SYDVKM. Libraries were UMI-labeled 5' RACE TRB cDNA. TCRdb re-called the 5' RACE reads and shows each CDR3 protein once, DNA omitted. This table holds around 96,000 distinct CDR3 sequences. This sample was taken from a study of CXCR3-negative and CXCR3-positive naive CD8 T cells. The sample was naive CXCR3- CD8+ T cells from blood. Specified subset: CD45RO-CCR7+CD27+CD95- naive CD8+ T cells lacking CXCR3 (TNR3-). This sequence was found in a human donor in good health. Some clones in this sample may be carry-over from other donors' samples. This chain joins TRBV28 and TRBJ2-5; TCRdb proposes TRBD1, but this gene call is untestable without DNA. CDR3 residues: CASRETGGVETQYF.